Detailed here is one T cell receptor beta chain. What it binds is unknown. The data derive from a study of cytomegalovirus exposure and HLA in healthy donors. Study information: The roughly 120 validation repertoires matched the 600 to 700 first-cohort repertoires in platform, a later analysis reported.

Regarding the study as a whole: While the bulk of TCR sequences proved rare, some public TCRs turned up in many donors. A subsequent analysis found that TCR clusters from the first cohort also tended to co-occur in the approximately 110 validation repertoires, with about 95% of cluster scores above 0.

Some clones are missing from TCRdb's copy, which holds only in-frame ones; the method was immunoSEQ multiplex PCR. The table lists 30,000 to 40,000 clones, 85% to 95% of them singletons. Per germline, CDR1 SGHNT and CDR2 YYREEE (reference sequence). The CDR3 is made up of 16 amino acids. V trimming: 0 bases; J trimming: 5 bases; junction bases outside the gene matches: 8. Sequencing was performed on PBMCs. The V and J genes are TRBV5-4 and TRBJ2-7, with TRBD2 matching 10 bases. This receptor was obtained from a man younger than 35 in good health and CMV-seronegative. CDR3 protein: CASSLEASGGWNEQYF. In DNA form, the CDR3 reads TGTGCCAGCAGCTTGGAGGCTAGCGGGGGTTGGAACGAGCAGTACTTC.